The present T cell receptor beta chain was sequenced within a study of T-cell reconstitution after alpha-beta-depleted transplantation in children. Study results and caveats: In patients about two months after transplant, alpha-beta T cells reportedly arose from several hundred expanded graft clones. It was newly produced T cells that mostly accounted for T-cell counts and diversity one year after transplant. In some patients, recipient T cells and intrathymic progenitors surviving conditioning explained high day-60 diversity.

The CDR3 totals 17 residues. From germline, CDR1 is MNHEY and CDR2 SVGEGT. Trimming took off 6 bases at V and 1 base at J, with 20 bases between the two ends. Unique molecular identifiers tagged the TCRbeta library. TCRdb itself ran the PCR reads through MiXCR, one entry per CDR3 protein. The data show a few thousand distinct CDR3 sequences, 9.5% to 12% seen once. In regard to this clonotype: Its antigen remains unknown.

The chain combines TRBV6-2 or TRBV6-3 with TRBJ2-3, with D perhaps assigned TRBD1 or TRBD2 (5 bases each). This clonotype was sampled from a patient under 10 years old who had a stem cell transplant for inherited bone marrow failure, so the T cells may come from the graft donor. The specimen was PBMCs, mostly from graft donor cells, collected 360 days after TCRalphabeta/CD19-depleted stem cell transplant. The CDR3 sequence is CASSLLWGSGRTDTQYF. CDR3 DNA sequence: TGTGCCAGCAGCCTCCTGTGGGGGAGTGGTCGCACAGATACGCAGTATTTT.